This T cell receptor beta chain emerged from a study of T cell responses to AZD1222 COVID-19 vaccine. General study findings and limits: Close to half of spike-specific TCRs reportedly recognize unmutated variant regions.

This CDR3 has 12 residues. Trimming took off 6 bases at V and 3 bases at J, with 8 bases between the two ends. Per germline, CDR1 MNHEY and CDR2 SVGEGT. Some clones are missing from TCRdb's copy, which holds only in-frame ones; the method was immunoSEQ multiplex PCR. Here the sample spans 98,000 or so clones, roughly 88% being singletons. Comment on this clone: Its antigen is as yet unknown.

The sequenced sample was peripheral blood, obtained on day 0 of AZD1222 vaccination. V and J are TRBV6-2 or TRBV6-3 and TRBJ1-1; D is unclear. This clonotype was sampled from an adult in good health. The CDR3, as DNA: TGTGCCAGCAGCGGGATTTACACTGAAGCTTTCTTT. Encoded protein: CASSGIYTEAFF.